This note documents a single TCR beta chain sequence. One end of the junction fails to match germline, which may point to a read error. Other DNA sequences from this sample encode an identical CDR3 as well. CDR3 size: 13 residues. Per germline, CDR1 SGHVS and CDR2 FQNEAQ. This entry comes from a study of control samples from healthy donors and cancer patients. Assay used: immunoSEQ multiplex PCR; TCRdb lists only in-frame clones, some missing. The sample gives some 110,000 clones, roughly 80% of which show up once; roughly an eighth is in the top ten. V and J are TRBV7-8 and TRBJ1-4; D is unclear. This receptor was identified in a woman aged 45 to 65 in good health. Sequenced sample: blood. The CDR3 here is CASSLAEAVKLFF. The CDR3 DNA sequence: TGTGCCAGCAGCCTAGCGGAGGCTGTAAAACTGTTTTTT.